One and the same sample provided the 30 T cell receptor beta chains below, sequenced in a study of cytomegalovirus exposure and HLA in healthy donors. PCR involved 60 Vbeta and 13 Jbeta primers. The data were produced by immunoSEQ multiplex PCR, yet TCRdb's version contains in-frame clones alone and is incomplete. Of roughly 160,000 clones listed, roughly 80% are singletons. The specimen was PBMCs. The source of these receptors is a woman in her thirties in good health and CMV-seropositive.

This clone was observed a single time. The CDR3 nucleotides are TGTGCCAGCAGCCGGACAGGAGCTAACTATGGCTACACCTTC. Its protein is CASSRTGANYGYTF. The chain employs TRBV7-8 and TRBJ1-2, with 7 bases identical to TRBD1. Germline V gene lookup returns CDR1 SGHVS and CDR2 FQNEAQ. The CDR3 has 14 amino acids. The ends lost 5 bases at V and 0 bases at J; junction bases unmatched: 3.

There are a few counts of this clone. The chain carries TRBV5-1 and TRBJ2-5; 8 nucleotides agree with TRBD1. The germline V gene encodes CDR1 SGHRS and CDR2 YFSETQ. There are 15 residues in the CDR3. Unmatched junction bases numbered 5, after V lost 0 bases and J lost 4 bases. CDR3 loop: CASSLGGQVVETQYF. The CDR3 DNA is TGCGCCAGCAGCTTGGGGGGACAGGTAGTAGAGACCCAGTACTTC. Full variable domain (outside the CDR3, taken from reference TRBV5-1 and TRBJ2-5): KAGVTQTPRYLIKTRGQQVTLSCSPISGHRSVSWYQQTPGQGLQFLFEYFSETQRNKGNFPGRFSGRQFSNSRSEMNVSTLELGDSALYLCASSLGGQVVETQYFGPGTRLLVL.

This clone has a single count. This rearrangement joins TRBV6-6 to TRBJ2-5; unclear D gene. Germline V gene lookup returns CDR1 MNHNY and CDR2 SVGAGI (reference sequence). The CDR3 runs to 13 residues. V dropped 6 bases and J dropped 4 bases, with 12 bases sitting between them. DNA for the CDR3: TGTGCCAGCAGCCGCATACCGGGAGAGACCCAGTACTTC. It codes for CASSRIPGETQYF.

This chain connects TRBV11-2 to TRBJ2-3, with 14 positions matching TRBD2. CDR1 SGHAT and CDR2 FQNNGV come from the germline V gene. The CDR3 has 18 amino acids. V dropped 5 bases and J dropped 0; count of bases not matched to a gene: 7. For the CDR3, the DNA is TGTGCCAGCAGCCCCGGGACTAGCGGGGGAGGGAGCACAGATACGCAGTATTTT. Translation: CASSPGTSGGGSTDTQYF.

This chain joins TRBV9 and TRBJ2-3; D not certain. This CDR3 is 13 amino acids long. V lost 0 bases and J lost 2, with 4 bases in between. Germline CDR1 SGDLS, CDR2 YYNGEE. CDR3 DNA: TGTGCCAGCAGCGTAGGACACACAGATACGCAGTATTTT. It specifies CASSVGHTDTQYF.

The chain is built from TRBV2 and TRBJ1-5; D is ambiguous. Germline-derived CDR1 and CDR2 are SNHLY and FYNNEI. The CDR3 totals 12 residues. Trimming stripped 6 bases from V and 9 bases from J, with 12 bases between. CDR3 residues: CASSLTTPPQHF. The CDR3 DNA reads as TGTGCCAGCAGCCTTACAACCCCGCCCCAGCATTTT.

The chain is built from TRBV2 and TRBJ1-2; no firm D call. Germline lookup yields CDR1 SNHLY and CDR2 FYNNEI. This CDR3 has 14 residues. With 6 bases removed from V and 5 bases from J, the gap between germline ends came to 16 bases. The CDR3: CASRREFFMYGYTF. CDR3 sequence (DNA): TGTGCCAGCAGGCGGGAGTTTTTTATGTATGGCTACACCTTC.

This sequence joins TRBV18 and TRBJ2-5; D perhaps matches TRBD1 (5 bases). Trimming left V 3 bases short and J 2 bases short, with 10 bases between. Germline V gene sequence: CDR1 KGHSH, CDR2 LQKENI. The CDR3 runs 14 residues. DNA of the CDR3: TGTGCCAGCTCACCCGCAGGGTTTCAAGAGACCCAGTACTTC. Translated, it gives CASSPAGFQETQYF.

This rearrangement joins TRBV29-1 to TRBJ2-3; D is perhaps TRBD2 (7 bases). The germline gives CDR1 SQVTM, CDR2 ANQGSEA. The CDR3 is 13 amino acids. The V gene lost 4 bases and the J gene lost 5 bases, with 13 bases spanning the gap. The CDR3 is CSVGGGQGDTQYF. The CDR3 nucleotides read TGCAGCGTTGGGGGGGGGCAGGGAGATACGCAGTATTTT.

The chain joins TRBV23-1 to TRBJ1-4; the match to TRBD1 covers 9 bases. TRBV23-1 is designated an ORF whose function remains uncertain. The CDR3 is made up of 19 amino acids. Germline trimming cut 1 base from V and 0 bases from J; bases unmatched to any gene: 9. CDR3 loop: CASSQYYRGRRATNEKLFF. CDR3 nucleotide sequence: TGCGCCAGCAGTCAATATTACAGGGGGCGCAGGGCAACTAATGAAAAACTGTTTTTT.

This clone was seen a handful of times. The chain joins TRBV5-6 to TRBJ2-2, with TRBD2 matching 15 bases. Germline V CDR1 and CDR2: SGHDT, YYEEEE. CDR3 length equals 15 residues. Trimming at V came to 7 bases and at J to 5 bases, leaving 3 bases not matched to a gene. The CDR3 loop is CASSGLAGGTGELFF. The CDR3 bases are TGTGCCAGCTCTGGACTAGCGGGGGGGACCGGGGAGCTGTTTTTT.

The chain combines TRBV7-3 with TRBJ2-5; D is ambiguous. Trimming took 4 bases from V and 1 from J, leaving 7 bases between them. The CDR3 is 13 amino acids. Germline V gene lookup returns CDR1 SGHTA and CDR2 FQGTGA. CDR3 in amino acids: CASSSLIQETQYF. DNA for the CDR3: TGTGCCAGCAGCTCCCTTATCCAAGAGACCCAGTACTTC.

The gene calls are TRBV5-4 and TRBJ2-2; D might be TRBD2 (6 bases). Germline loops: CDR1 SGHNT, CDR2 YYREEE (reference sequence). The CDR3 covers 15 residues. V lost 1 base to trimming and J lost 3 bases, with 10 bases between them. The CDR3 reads CASSLFTGDTGELFF. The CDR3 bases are TGTGCCAGCAGCTTGTTCACGGGGGACACCGGGGAGCTGTTTTTT.

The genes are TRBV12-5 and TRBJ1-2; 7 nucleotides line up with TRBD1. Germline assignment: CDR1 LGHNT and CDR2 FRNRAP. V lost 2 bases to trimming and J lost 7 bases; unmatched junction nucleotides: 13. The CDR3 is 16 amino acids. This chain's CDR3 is CASGLYTGAPASGYTF. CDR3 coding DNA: TGTGCTAGTGGTTTGTACACAGGGGCGCCTGCCTCTGGCTACACCTTC.

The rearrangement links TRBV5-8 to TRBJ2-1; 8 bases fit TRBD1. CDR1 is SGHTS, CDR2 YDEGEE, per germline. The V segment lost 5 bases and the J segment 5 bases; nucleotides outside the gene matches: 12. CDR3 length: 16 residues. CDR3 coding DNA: TGTGCCAGCAGTGGACAGGGTGGTTTCCTCAACAATGAGCAGTTCTTC. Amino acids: CASSGQGGFLNNEQFF. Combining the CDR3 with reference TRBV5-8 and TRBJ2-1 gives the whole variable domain EAGVTQSPTHLIKTRGQQATLRCSPISGHTSVYWYQQALGLGLQFLLWYDEGEERNRGNFPPRFSGRQFPNYSSELNVNALELEDSALYLCASSGQGGFLNNEQFFGPGTRLTVL.

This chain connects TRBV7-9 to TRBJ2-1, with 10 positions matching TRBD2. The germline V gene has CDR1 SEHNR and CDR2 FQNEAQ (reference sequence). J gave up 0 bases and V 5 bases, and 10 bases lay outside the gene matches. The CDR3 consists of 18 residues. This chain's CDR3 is CASSGWTAGGSSYNEQFF. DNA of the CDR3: TGTGCCAGCAGCGGGTGGACAGCGGGGGGGAGCTCCTACAATGAGCAGTTCTTC.

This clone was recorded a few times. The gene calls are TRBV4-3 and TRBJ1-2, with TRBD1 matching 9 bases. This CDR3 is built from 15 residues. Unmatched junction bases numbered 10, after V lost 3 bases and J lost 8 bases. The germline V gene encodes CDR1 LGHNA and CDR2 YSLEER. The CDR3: CASSQDSGTGRGYTF. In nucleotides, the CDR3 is TGCGCCAGCAGCCAGGACTCCGGGACAGGGCGGGGCTACACCTTC.

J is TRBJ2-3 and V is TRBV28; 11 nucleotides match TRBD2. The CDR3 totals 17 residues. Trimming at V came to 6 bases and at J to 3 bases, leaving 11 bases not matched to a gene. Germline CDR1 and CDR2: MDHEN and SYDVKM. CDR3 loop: CASRTPSTSGVTDTQYF. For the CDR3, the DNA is TGTGCCAGCAGAACACCTTCGACTAGCGGGGTGACAGATACGCAGTATTTT.

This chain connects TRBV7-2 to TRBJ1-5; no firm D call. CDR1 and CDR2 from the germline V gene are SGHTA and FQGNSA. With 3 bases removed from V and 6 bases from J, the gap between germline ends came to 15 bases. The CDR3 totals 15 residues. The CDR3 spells CASSFNLGGGQPQHF. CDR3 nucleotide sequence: TGTGCCAGCAGCTTCAACCTGGGAGGAGGTCAGCCCCAGCATTTT.

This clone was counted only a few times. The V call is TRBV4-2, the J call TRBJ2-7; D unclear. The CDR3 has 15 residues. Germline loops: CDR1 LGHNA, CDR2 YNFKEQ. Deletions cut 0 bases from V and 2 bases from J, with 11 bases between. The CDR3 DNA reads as TGTGCCAGCAGCCAAGATCTAACGCAAACCTACGAGCAGTACTTC. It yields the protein CASSQDLTQTYEQYF.

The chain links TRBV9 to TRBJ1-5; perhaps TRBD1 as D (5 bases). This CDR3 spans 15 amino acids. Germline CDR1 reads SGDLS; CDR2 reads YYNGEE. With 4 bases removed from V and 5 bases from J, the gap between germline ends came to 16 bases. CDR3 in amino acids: CASSTPAGPDQPQHF. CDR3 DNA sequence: TGTGCCAGCAGCACCCCAGCGGGGCCGGATCAGCCCCAGCATTTT.

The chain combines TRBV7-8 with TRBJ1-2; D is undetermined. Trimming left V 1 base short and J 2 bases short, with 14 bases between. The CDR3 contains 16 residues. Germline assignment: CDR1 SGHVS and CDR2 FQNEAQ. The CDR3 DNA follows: TGTGCCAGCAGCTTAGGTAACAGAGAATCCAACTATGGCTACACCTTC. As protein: CASSLGNRESNYGYTF. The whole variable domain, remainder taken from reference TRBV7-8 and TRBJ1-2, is GAGVSQSPRYKVAKRGQDVALRCDPISGHVSLFWYQQALGQGPEFLTYFQNEAQLDKSGLPSDRFFAERPEGSVSTLKIQRTQQEDSAVYLCASSLGNRESNYGYTFGSGTRLTVV.

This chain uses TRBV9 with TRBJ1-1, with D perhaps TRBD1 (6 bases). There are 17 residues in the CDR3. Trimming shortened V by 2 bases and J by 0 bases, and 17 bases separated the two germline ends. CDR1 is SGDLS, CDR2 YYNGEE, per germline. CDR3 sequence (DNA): TGTGCCAGCAGCGTCCCCAGGGGCAGACCGATGAACACTGAAGCTTTCTTT. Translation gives CASSVPRGRPMNTEAFF.

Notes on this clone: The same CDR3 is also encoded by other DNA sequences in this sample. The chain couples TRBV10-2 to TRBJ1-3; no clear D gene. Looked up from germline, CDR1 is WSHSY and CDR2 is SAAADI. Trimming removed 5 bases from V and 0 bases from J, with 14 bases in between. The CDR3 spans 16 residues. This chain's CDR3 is CASSHWTGSSGNTIYF. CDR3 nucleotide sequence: TGCGCCAGCAGTCATTGGACGGGGAGCTCTGGAAACACCATATATTTT.

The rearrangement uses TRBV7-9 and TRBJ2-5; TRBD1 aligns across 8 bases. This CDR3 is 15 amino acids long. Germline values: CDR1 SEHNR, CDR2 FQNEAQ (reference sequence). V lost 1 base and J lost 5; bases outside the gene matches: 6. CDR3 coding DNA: TGTGCCAGCAGCTTAGGTCAGGGGGCGACGGAGACCCAGTACTTC. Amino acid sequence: CASSLGQGATETQYF.

The CDR3 spells CASSPRDSTGELFF. In DNA, the CDR3 is TGTGCCAGCAGCCCCCGGGACAGCACCGGGGAGCTGTTTTTT. The chain uses TRBV7-2 and TRBJ2-2; 7 bases line up with TRBD1. CDR3 length: 14 residues. V lost 5 bases and J lost 4; bases outside the gene matches: 4. Germline CDR1 SGHTA, CDR2 FQGNSA.

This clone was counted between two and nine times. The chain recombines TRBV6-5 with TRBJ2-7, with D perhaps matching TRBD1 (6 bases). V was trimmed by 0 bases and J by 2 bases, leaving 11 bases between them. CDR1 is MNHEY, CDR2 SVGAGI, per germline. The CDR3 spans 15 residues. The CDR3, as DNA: TGTGCCAGCAGTTACTCGAGGGGGTGGGCCTACGAGCAGTACTTC. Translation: CASSYSRGWAYEQYF.

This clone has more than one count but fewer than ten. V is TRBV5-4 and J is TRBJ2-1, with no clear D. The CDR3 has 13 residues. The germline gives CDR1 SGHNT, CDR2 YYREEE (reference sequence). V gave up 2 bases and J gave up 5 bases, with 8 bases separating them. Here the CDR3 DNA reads TGTGCCAGCAGCTTAGCTAGTAACAATGAGCAGTTCTTC. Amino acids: CASSLASNNEQFF.

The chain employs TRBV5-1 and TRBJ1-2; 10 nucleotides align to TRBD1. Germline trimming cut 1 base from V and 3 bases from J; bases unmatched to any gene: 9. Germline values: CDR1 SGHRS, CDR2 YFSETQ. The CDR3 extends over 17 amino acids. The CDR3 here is CASSLTPGQGIYYGYTF. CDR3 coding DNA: TGCGCCAGCAGCTTGACCCCGGGACAGGGGATATACTATGGCTACACCTTC.

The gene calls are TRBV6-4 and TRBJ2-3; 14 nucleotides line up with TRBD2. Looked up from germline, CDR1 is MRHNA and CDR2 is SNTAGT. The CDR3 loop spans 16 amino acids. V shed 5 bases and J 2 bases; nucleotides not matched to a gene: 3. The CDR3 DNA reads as TGTGCCAGCAGTAAGACTAGCGGGGGGGCCACAGATACGCAGTATTTT. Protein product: CASSKTSGGATDTQYF.